This T cell receptor beta chain emerged from a study of T cells after yellow fever vaccination. Overall study: Each low-cell-number fraction was prepared by means of SMART-Seq v4 Ultra Low Input.

This CDR3 contains 16 residues. CDR1 is LGHNA, CDR2 YSLEER, per germline. V trimming: 3 bases; J trimming: 3 bases; junction bases outside the gene matches: 3. A few counts support this clonotype. Its matching antigen is unknown. Study-wide results and caveats: A large majority of primary-vaccination clones showed up again after the booster (about 96% CD4, around 90% CD8). Clonotypes shared by both compartments, CD4 and CD8, made up a small share.

Each CDR3 protein is one row after TCRdb ran MiXCR on the 5' RACE reads. Of 500,000 to 700,000 distinct CDR3 sequences in the sample, 15% to 20% were seen once. The sequence came from a man aged 25 to 40 who received the YFV17D yellow fever vaccine. The chain carries TRBV4-3 and TRBJ2-5, with 14 positions matching TRBD2. The starting material was PBMCs, obtained 15 days after the yellow fever booster vaccination. The CDR3 spells CASSQGTSGSKETQYF. CDR3 in DNA: TGCGCCAGCAGCCAGGGGACTAGCGGGAGTAAAGAGACCCAGTACTTC.